The clone carrying this TCR beta chain appeared many times. The entry originates in a study of Graves' ophthalmopathy and Graves' hyperthyroidism. The study excluded patients with other autoimmune diseases, uncontrolled infections, pregnancy or lactation. Transcripts of RNA were the source for amplifying TCR beta CDR3 regions. RT-PCR was first run with HTBI primers, then multiplex PCR in a second round. TCRdb fed the multiplex PCR reads into MiXCR, producing one record per CDR3 protein. The table records about 550,000 distinct CDR3 sequences, 35% to 45% of them present only once. J lost 8 bases, V lost 4 bases, and 7 bases had no gene match. In germline, CDR1 is SGDLS, CDR2 YYNGEE. There are 13 residues in the CDR3.

This chain joins TRBV9 and TRBJ1-2, with 8 bases identical to TRBD1. The sample consisted of peripheral blood or thyroid tissue (not recorded which). This receptor was identified in an adult man with Graves' hyperthyroidism. CDR3: CASSIGQGEGYTF. The DNA for the CDR3 is TGTGCCAGCAGCATCGGACAGGGCGAGGGCTACACCTTC.